This is a list of T cell receptor beta chains from one sample in a study of cytomegalovirus exposure and HLA in healthy donors. Only in-frame clones appear in the TCRdb table, and some are missing; sequencing was by immunoSEQ multiplex PCR. Of approximately 150,000 clones in the sample, less than 90% are singletons; the top ten hold about 2.6%. The specimen was PBMCs. These receptors all come from a boy younger than 10 in good health and CMV-seronegative. Each CDR3 is given with its conserved first and last residue. Fields, in order: CDR3 protein, CDR3 DNA, V gene, clone size, J gene, D gene. A D gene is named only where the DNA matches it firmly. The size entry is marked missing in some rows and otherwise reads once, few, many or a size class.

CDR3aa: CASSPMGGRIGIRETQYF; CDR3nt: TGTGCCAGCAGCCCGATGGGAGGGAGGATCGGGATAAGAGAGACCCAGTACTTC; v_gene: TRBV5-6; abundance: .; j_gene: TRBJ2-5; d_gene: TRBD2
CDR3aa: CASSYSNREKLFF; CDR3nt: TGTGCCAGCAGTTACTCGAACAGAGAAAAACTGTTTTTT; v_gene: TRBV6-6; abundance: few; j_gene: TRBJ1-4; d_gene: .
CDR3aa: CASSLPDNYGYTF; CDR3nt: TGTGCCAGCAGCTTGCCAGATAACTATGGCTACACCTTC; v_gene: TRBV5-5; abundance: .; j_gene: TRBJ1-2; d_gene: .
CDR3aa: CASSYPPGGEQYF; CDR3nt: TGTGCCAGCAGCTACCCACCAGGGGGCGAGCAGTACTTC; v_gene: TRBV5-6; abundance: few; j_gene: TRBJ2-7; d_gene: TRBD1
CDR3aa: CASRTGGLAGELFF; CDR3nt: TGTGCCAGCCGGACAGGTGGTCTGGCCGGGGAGCTGTTTTTT; v_gene: TRBV6-4; abundance: few; j_gene: TRBJ2-2; d_gene: TRBD1
CDR3aa: CASSSPIMTTGSEQYF; CDR3nt: TGTGCCAGCAGCTCACCTATAATGACGACAGGGAGTGAGCAGTACTTC; v_gene: TRBV7-9; abundance: once; j_gene: TRBJ2-7; d_gene: TRBD1
CDR3aa: CASSPPSLRSTEAFF; CDR3nt: TGTGCCAGCTCACCACCGTCCCTAAGGAGCACTGAAGCTTTCTTT; v_gene: TRBV18; abundance: .; j_gene: TRBJ1-1; d_gene: .
CDR3aa: CASSLAGGLYEQYF; CDR3nt: TGCGCCAGCAGCTTGGCAGGGGGTCTCTACGAGCAGTACTTC; v_gene: TRBV5-1; abundance: .; j_gene: TRBJ2-7; d_gene: TRBD1
CDR3aa: CASSIPPRGSHTGELFF; CDR3nt: TGTGCCAGTAGTATACCCCCCAGGGGCTCCCACACCGGGGAGCTGTTTTTT; v_gene: TRBV19; abundance: .; j_gene: TRBJ2-2; d_gene: .
CDR3aa: CASSLIPSGTLSYNEQFF; CDR3nt: TGTGCCAGCAGCTTGATTCCAAGCGGGACTCTCTCCTACAATGAGCAGTTCTTC; v_gene: TRBV5-5; abundance: .; j_gene: TRBJ2-1; d_gene: TRBD2
CDR3aa: CASSIASEFEAFF; CDR3nt: TGTGCCAGTAGTATAGCTTCGGAGTTTGAAGCTTTCTTT; v_gene: TRBV19; abundance: .; j_gene: TRBJ1-1; d_gene: .
CDR3aa: CASSYRTGTNTEAFF; CDR3nt: TGTGCCAGCAGCTATCGGACAGGAACGAACACTGAAGCTTTCTTT; v_gene: TRBV5-4; abundance: few; j_gene: TRBJ1-1; d_gene: TRBD1
CDR3aa: CASRQVPANYGYTF; CDR3nt: TGTGCCAGCAGACAGGTTCCAGCTAACTATGGCTACACCTTC; v_gene: TRBV4-2; abundance: .; j_gene: TRBJ1-2; d_gene: .
CDR3aa: CASSFQPGGLETQYF; CDR3nt: TGTGCCAGCAGTTTTCAGCCAGGGGGCCTGGAGACCCAGTACTTC; v_gene: TRBV27; abundance: .; j_gene: TRBJ2-5; d_gene: TRBD1
CDR3aa: CAISEPDFGQGAIGDYEQYF; CDR3nt: TGTGCCATCAGTGAGCCGGATTTCGGACAGGGCGCAATTGGTGATTACGAGCAGTACTTC; v_gene: TRBV10-3; abundance: .; j_gene: TRBJ2-7; d_gene: TRBD1
CDR3aa: CASSPGGRGYEQYF; CDR3nt: TGTGCCAGCAGCCCAGGTGGAAGGGGCTACGAGCAGTACTTC; v_gene: TRBV5-4; abundance: .; j_gene: TRBJ2-7; d_gene: .
CDR3aa: CASSKPQGNTEAFF; CDR3nt: TGTGCCAGCAGCAAACCGCAGGGAAACACTGAAGCTTTCTTT; v_gene: TRBV21-1; abundance: once; j_gene: TRBJ1-1; d_gene: .
CDR3aa: CASSHGTTSYEQYF; CDR3nt: TGTGCCAGCAGCCATGGGACTACCTCCTACGAGCAGTACTTC; v_gene: TRBV7-9; abundance: .; j_gene: TRBJ2-7; d_gene: TRBD2
CDR3aa: CASSQEGGSEAFF; CDR3nt: TGCGCCAGCAGCCAAGAAGGAGGGAGTGAAGCTTTCTTT; v_gene: TRBV4-1; abundance: few; j_gene: TRBJ1-1; d_gene: .
CDR3aa: CAWSVPGVSNQPQHF; CDR3nt: TGTGCCTGGAGTGTACCCGGGGTAAGCAATCAGCCCCAGCATTTT; v_gene: TRBV30; abundance: .; j_gene: TRBJ1-5; d_gene: .
CDR3aa: CASSLGLAGRDTQYF; CDR3nt: TGTGCCAGCAGTTTAGGACTAGCGGGGAGAGATACGCAGTATTTT; v_gene: TRBV27; abundance: once; j_gene: TRBJ2-3; d_gene: TRBD2
CDR3aa: CASSAQATGSEAFF; CDR3nt: TGTGCCAGCAGCGCCCAGGCTACAGGGTCTGAAGCTTTCTTT; v_gene: TRBV9; abundance: .; j_gene: TRBJ1-1; d_gene: .
CDR3aa: CASTSGTGAPQETQYF; CDR3nt: TGTGCCAGCACCTCCGGGACAGGGGCGCCCCAAGAGACCCAGTACTTC; v_gene: TRBV5-8; abundance: .; j_gene: TRBJ2-5; d_gene: TRBD1
CDR3aa: CASSVDPGTSEGEQYF; CDR3nt: TGTGCCAGCAGCGTAGACCCCGGGACTAGCGAAGGCGAGCAGTACTTC; v_gene: TRBV9; abundance: once; j_gene: TRBJ2-7; d_gene: TRBD2
CDR3aa: CASSQDFSEGLIEAFF; CDR3nt: TGTGCCAGCAGCCAAGATTTTTCAGAGGGTTTGATAGAAGCTTTCTTT; v_gene: TRBV4-2; abundance: once; j_gene: TRBJ1-1; d_gene: .
CDR3aa: CASSLSFRNTEAFF; CDR3nt: TGTGCCAGCAGTTTGTCTTTCAGGAACACTGAAGCTTTCTTT; v_gene: TRBV28; abundance: .; j_gene: TRBJ1-1; d_gene: .
CDR3aa: CASTQGERYEQYF; CDR3nt: TGTGCCAGCACCCAAGGGGAACGGTACGAGCAGTACTTC; v_gene: TRBV6-5; abundance: few; j_gene: TRBJ2-7; d_gene: .
CDR3aa: CASSPRLGLAKSNEQFF; CDR3nt: TGTGCCAGCAGCCCCCGGCTGGGACTAGCGAAGAGCAATGAGCAGTTCTTC; v_gene: TRBV11-3; abundance: .; j_gene: TRBJ2-1; d_gene: TRBD2
CDR3aa: CASSQGFAGQLTEAFF; CDR3nt: TGTGCCAGCAGCCAAGGGTTCGCGGGCCAACTCACTGAAGCTTTCTTT; v_gene: TRBV14; abundance: .; j_gene: TRBJ1-1; d_gene: .
CDR3aa: CASSSRRTGRTPEAFF; CDR3nt: TGTGCCAGCAGTTCACGGAGGACAGGGCGTACCCCTGAAGCTTTCTTT; v_gene: TRBV6-5; abundance: few; j_gene: TRBJ1-1; d_gene: TRBD1
CDR3aa: CASRLADRVNGYTF; CDR3nt: TGTGCAAGTCGCTTAGCGGACAGGGTGAATGGCTACACCTTC; v_gene: TRBV12-2; abundance: .; j_gene: TRBJ1-2; d_gene: .